Presented here are 7 T cell receptor beta chains from one specimen sequenced in a study of blood T cell repertoires in COVID-19. The table came from immunoSEQ multiplex PCR; TCRdb's copy has only in-frame clones and leaves some out. Of over 90,000 clones in the sample, roughly 81% were seen once. Material for sequencing was peripheral blood. These receptor sequences come from a man older than 75 with COVID-19, enrolled during active disease.

This rearrangement joins TRBV5-8 to TRBJ2-7; D unclear. Trimming removed 0 bases from V and 7 bases from J, with 5 bases in between. Germline-derived CDR1 and CDR2 are SGHTS and YDEGEE. CDR3 size: 11 residues. The CDR3 reads CASSLVIEQYF. Here the CDR3 DNA reads TGTGCCAGCAGCTTGGTAATAGAGCAGTACTTC. Full variable domain (outside the CDR3, taken from reference TRBV5-8 and TRBJ2-7): EAGVTQSPTHLIKTRGQQATLRCSPISGHTSVYWYQQALGLGLQFLLWYDEGEERNRGNFPPRFSGRQFPNYSSELNVNALELEDSALYLCASSLVIEQYFGPGTRLTVT.

The chain employs TRBV5-1 and TRBJ2-7; TRBD1 matches 7 bases. Germline V CDR1 and CDR2: SGHRS, YFSETQ. With V trimmed by 5 bases and J by 3 bases, 8 bases remained unmatched. This CDR3 contains 14 residues. This CDR3 reads CASSSRPGGYEQYF. CDR3 DNA: TGCGCCAGCAGTTCCCGCCCAGGGGGCTACGAGCAGTACTTC.

This chain joins TRBV9 and TRBJ2-5; D unclear. V lost 0 bases and J lost 5, with 14 bases in between. The germline V gene has CDR1 SGDLS and CDR2 YYNGEE. This CDR3 has 15 amino acids. CDR3 sequence: CASSVGPVGYETQYF. The CDR3 DNA reads TGTGCCAGCAGCGTAGGCCCGGTCGGGTACGAGACCCAGTACTTC.

The gene calls are TRBV3-1 (or the pseudogene TRBV3-2) and TRBJ1-6, with TRBD1 matching over 7 bases. The germline CDR1 and CDR2 sequences are LGHDT and YNNKEL (reference sequence). After removal of 4 bases from V and 9 bases from J, the junction contained 9 bases not matched to a gene. The CDR3 length is 15 residues. The CDR3 loop is CASSLQTGVGSPLHF. The CDR3 region has the DNA TGTGCCAGCAGCCTACAAACAGGGGTGGGTTCACCCCTCCACTTT.

V and J are TRBV4-2 and TRBJ2-3; 8 nucleotides line up with TRBD2. Germline-derived CDR1 and CDR2 are LGHNA and YNFKEQ. V shed 0 bases and J 2 bases; nucleotides not matched to a gene: 13. This CDR3 spans 19 amino acids. The CDR3: CASSQDGFSSGADTDTQYF. In DNA, the CDR3 is TGTGCCAGCAGCCAAGATGGGTTCAGTAGCGGGGCCGACACAGATACGCAGTATTTT.

The chain combines TRBV5-1 with TRBJ2-1, with TRBD2 as a possible D gene (6 bases). In germline, CDR1 is SGHRS, CDR2 YFSETQ. Trimming removed 1 base at V and 10 bases at J, with 15 bases between. This CDR3 is built from 14 residues. CDR3 DNA: TGCGCCAGCAGCTTGACCGTGGGGGGTGAGGAGCAGTTCTTC. As protein: CASSLTVGGEEQFF.

V gene TRBV19 combines with J gene TRBJ1-5; the D gene is possibly TRBD1 (5 bases). The CDR3 contains 16 residues. Between the trimmed V and J ends, which lost 3 bases and 0 bases, there was a span of 12 bases. CDR1 is LNHDA and CDR2 is SQIVND in the germline V gene (reference sequence). This CDR3 reads CASSIRGGYSNQPQHF. The DNA of the CDR3 is TGTGCCAGTAGTATTCGGGGGGGGTATAGCAATCAGCCCCAGCATTTT.